Listed below are T cell receptor beta chains from one sample, sequenced in a study of T-cell reconstitution after alpha-beta-depleted transplantation in children. A single record per CDR3 protein comes from TCRdb applying MiXCR to the PCR reads. There are some 600,000 distinct CDR3 sequences in the sample; roughly 13% occur only once, and 2% to 2.5% lies in the top ten. The source was PBMCs, mostly from graft donor cells, collected 360 days after TCRalphabeta/CD19-depleted stem cell transplant. The receptor source for this set is a male patient under 18 who had a stem cell transplant for acute myeloid leukemia, so the T cells may come from the graft donor. The conserved cysteine and the conserved F or W are not part of the CDR3 here. A D gene is named only where the DNA matches it firmly. A row's size may be missing; if present it is once, few, many or a size class.

>TRBJ2-3|13|TRBV28|many|TRBD2
ASSGLGGSLDTQY
>TRBJ2-3|14|TRBV20-1|many|.
SARDRDWWSTDTQY
>TRBJ2-3|14|TRBV24-1|.|TRBD2
ATSDLGTSGEDTQY
>TRBJ2-1|14|TRBV19|.|TRBD2
ASSILPTSGRNEQF
>TRBJ2-1|14|TRBV7-6|many|.
ASSLEGPRAYNEQF
>TRBJ2-5|11|TRBV29-1|.|.
SVEQGGVETQY
>TRBJ2-1|13|TRBV12-3/TRBV12-4|many|TRBD1
ASTPDRGGYNEQF
>TRBJ2-1|11|TRBV10-3|many|TRBD1
AINPTGYNEQF
>TRBJ2-1|10|TRBV20-1|.|.
SASDHAHKQL
>TRBJ2-3|7|TRBV28|.|.
ASKGAQY
>TRBJ2-5|18|TRBV6-2/TRBV6-3|many|.
ASSYAVTSGGSGGQETQY
>TRBJ2-5|12|TRBV5-1|few|TRBD1
ASSSTGGQETQY
>TRBJ2-5|11|TRBV7-9|.|.
ASSPEGRETQY
>TRBJ2-7|12|TRBV7-9|few|.
ASSKTKSSYEQY